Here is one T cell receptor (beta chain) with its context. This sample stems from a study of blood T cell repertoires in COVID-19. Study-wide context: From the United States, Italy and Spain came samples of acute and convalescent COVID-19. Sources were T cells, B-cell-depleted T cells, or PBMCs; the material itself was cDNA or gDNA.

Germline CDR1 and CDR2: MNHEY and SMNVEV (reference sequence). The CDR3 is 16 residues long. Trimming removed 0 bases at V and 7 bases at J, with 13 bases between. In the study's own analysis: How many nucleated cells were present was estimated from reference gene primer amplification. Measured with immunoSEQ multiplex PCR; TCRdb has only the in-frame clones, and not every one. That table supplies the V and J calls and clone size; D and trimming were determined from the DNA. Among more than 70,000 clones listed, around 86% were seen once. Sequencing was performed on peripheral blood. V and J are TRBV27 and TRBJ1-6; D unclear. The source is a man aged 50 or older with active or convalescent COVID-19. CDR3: CASSLSSSRPNSPLHF. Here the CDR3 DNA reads TGTGCCAGCAGTTTATCGAGTTCCAGGCCGAATTCACCCCTCCACTTT.